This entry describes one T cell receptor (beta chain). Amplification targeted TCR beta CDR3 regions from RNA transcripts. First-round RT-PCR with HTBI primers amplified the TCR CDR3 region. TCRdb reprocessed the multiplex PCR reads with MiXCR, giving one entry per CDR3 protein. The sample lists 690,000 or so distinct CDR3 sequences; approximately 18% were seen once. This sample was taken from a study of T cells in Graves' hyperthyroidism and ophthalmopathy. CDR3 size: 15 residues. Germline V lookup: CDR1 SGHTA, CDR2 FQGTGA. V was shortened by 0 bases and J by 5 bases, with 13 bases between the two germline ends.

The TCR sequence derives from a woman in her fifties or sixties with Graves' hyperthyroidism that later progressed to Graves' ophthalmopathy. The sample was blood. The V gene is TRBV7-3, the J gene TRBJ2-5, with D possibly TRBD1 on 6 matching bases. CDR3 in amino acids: CASSLTSSRGETQYF. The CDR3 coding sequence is TGTGCCAGCAGCTTAACATCCTCTAGGGGGGAGACCCAGTACTTC.